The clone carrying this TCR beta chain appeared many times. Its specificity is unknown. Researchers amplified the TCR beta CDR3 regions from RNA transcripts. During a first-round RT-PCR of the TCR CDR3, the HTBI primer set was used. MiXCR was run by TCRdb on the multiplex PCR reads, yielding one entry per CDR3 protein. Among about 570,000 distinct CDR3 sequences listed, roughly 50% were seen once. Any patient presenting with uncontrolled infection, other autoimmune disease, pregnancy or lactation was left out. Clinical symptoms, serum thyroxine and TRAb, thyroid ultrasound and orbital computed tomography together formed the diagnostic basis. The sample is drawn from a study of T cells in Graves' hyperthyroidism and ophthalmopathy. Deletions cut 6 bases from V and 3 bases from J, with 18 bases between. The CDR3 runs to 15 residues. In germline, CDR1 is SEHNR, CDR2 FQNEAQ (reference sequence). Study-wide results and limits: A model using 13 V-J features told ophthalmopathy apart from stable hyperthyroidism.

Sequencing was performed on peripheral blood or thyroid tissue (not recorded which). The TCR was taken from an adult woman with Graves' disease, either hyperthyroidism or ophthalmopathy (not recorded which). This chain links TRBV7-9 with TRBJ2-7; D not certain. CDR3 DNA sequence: TGTGCCAGCAGTTCAAGAGAGCGCACCTACTACGAGCAGTACTTC. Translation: CASSSRERTYYEQYF.